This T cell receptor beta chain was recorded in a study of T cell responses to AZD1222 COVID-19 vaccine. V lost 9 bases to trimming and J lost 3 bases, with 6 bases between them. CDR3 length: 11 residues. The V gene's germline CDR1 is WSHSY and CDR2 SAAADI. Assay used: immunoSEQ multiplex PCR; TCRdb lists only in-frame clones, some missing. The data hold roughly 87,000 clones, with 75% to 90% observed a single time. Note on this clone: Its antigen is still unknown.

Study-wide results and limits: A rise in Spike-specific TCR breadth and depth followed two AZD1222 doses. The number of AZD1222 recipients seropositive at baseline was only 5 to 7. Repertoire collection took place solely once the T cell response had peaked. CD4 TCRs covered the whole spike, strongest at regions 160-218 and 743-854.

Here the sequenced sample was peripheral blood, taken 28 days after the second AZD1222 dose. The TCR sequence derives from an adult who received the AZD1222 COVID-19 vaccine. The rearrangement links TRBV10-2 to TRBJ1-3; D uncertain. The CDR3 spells CARDYGNTIYF. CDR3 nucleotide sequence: TGCGCCAGGGACTATGGAAACACCATATATTTT.